These 3 T cell receptor beta chains were all obtained from the same sample, sequenced in a study of cytomegalovirus exposure and HLA in healthy donors. The primer mix had 60 Vbeta and 13 Jbeta primers. Generated by immunoSEQ multiplex PCR, the TCRdb table keeps only in-frame clones and is missing some. Among more than 85,000 clones, 76% were seen once, and the ten largest hold 13%. Sequencing was performed on PBMCs. The receptors derive from a man aged 30-40 years in good health and CMV-seropositive.

CDR3 sequence: CVGGEGQVHTEAFF. The CDR3 region has the DNA TGTGTCGGGGGGGAAGGACAGGTCCACACTGAAGCTTTCTTT. The chain recombines TRBV6-1 with TRBJ1-1, with 7 positions matching TRBD1. Per the germline V gene, CDR1 is MNHNS and CDR2 is SASEGT. This CDR3 contains 14 residues.

The chain is built from TRBV2 and TRBJ2-7, with D possibly TRBD1 on 6 matching bases. The CDR3 sequence is 15 residues long. V lost 7 bases and J lost 4, with 20 bases in between. CDR1 SNHLY and CDR2 FYNNEI come from the germline V gene. Here the CDR3 DNA reads TGTGCCAGCAATGAGGGACAAAAGTTCAGGTACGAGCAGTACTTC. Residues: CASNEGQKFRYEQYF.

The chain carries TRBV19 and TRBJ2-5; D is perhaps TRBD2 (6 bases). The CDR3 is 15 amino acids. V was trimmed by 3 bases and J by 5 bases, leaving 16 bases between them. In germline, CDR1 is LNHDA, CDR2 SQIVND (reference sequence). The CDR3 is CASSILRGGGETQYF. CDR3 in DNA: TGTGCCAGTAGTATCCTCCGGGGCGGAGGGGAGACCCAGTACTTC. Filled out from reference TRBV19 and TRBJ2-5, the complete variable domain reads DGGITQSPKYLFRKEGQNVTLSCEQNLNHDAMYWYRQDPGQGLRLIYYSQIVNDFQKGDIAEGYSVSREKKESFPLTVTSAQKNPTAFYLCASSILRGGGETQYFGPGTRLLVL.